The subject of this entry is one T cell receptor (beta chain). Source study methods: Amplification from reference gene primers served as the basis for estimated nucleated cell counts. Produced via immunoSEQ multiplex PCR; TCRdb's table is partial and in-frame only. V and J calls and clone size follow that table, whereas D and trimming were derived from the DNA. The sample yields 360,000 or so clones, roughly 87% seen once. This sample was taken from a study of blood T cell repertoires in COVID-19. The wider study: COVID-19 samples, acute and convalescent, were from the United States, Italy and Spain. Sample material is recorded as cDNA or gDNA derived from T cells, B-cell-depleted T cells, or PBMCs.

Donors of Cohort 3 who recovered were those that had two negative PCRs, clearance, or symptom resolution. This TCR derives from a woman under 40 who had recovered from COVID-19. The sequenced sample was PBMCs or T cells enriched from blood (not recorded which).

The DNA of the CDR3 is TGTGCCAGCAGCCAAGCCCCCCCGGAGGGAGGGCCACCAGATACGCAGTATTTT. It codes for CASSQAPPEGGPPDTQYF. The chain couples TRBV9 to TRBJ2-3; TRBD2 matches at 7 bases. V lost 4 bases to trimming and J lost 4 bases; unmatched junction nucleotides: 18. Looked up from germline, CDR1 is SGDLS and CDR2 is YYNGEE. The CDR3 length is 18 residues.